The clone carrying this T cell receptor (beta chain) came up many times. The antigen remains unidentified. From the 5' RACE reads, TCRdb called clonotypes with MiXCR, one entry per CDR3 protein. The sample consists of tens of thousands of distinct CDR3 sequences, about 12% of them appearing once. Germline V gives CDR1 LNHDA, CDR2 SQIVND (reference sequence). V was shortened by 7 bases and J by 4 bases, with 13 bases between the two germline ends. CDR3 size: 14 residues. The data belong to a study of early T cells in non-severe SARS-CoV-2 infection. Findings of the study overall: Using VDJdb, the matching emphasized anti-spike CD8 responses while missing private and CD4 specificities.

The sample comprised whole blood. V gene TRBV19 combines with J gene TRBJ2-2; no clear D. This receptor was identified in an adult who was a healthcare worker with PCR-confirmed SARS-CoV-2 infection or an uninfected control (not recorded which). The CDR3 nucleotides are TGTGCCAGTAACCAGGTTTTTCCCACCGGGGAGCTGTTTTTT. It codes for CASNQVFPTGELFF.